This T cell receptor beta chain was sequenced for a study of cytomegalovirus exposure and HLA in healthy donors. Findings and caveats of the study: In an earlier analysis, productive rearrangement rates for most beta V segments clustered near 87% or 30%.

Primers for the PCR totalled 60 Vbeta and 13 Jbeta. Assay: immunoSEQ multiplex PCR; the TCRdb copy retains only in-frame clones and omits some. The data show more than 95,000 clones, with 74% seen just once and 4% to 5% held by the top ten. A remark on this clone: Its target is unknown.

The CDR3 runs 13 residues. V lost 5 bases and J 0 bases, leaving 8 bases between the germline ends. Germline CDR1 MNHNS, CDR2 SASEGT. The sequenced sample consisted of PBMCs. The sequence came from a woman between 50 and 59 years old in good health and CMV-seropositive. The J gene is TRBJ2-7, the V gene TRBV6-1; D is uncertain. CDR3 residues: CASSPLSSYEQYF. CDR3 nucleotides: TGTGCCAGCAGTCCTCTGAGCTCCTACGAGCAGTACTTC.